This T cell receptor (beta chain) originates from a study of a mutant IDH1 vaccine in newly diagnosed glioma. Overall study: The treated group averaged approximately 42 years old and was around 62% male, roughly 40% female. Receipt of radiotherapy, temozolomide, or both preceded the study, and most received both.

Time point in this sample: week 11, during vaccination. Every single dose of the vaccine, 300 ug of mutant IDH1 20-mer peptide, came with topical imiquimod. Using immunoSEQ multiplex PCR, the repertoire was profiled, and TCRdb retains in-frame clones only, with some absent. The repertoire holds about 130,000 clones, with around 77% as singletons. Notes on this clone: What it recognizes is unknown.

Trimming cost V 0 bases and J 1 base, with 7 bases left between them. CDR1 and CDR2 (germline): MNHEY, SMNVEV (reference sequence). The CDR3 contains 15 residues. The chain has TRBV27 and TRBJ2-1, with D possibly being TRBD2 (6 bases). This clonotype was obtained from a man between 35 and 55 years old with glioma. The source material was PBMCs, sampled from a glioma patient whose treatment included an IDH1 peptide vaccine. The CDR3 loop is CASSLSGGSYNEQFF. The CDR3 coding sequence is TGTGCCAGCAGTTTATCGGGGGGTTCCTACAATGAGCAGTTCTTC.